This T cell receptor beta chain stems from a study of T cell changes during pregnancy in multiple sclerosis. CDR3 size: 15 residues. CDR1 LGHNA and CDR2 YSLEER come from the germline V gene. The V gene lost 4 bases and the J gene lost 1 base, with 8 bases spanning the gap. Clones were sequenced by immunoSEQ multiplex PCR, and TCRdb holds only the in-frame ones, with some missing. Counted here are some 87,000 clones, nearly 95% occurring once; the ten biggest clones make up around 1%. This TCR came from a female donor with multiple sclerosis, enrolled in a pregnancy study. The chain has TRBV4-3 and TRBJ2-6; no clear D. This material consisted of peripheral blood, taken in the second trimester of pregnancy. The CDR3 region has the DNA TGCGCCAGCAGCCGTAGTTTTTCTGGGGCCAACGTCCTGACTTTC. Protein product: CASSRSFSGANVLTF.